Listed here are 10 T cell receptor beta chains from one sample, sequenced in a study of control samples from healthy donors and cancer patients. Libraries were prepared by immunoSEQ multiplex PCR; TCRdb keeps only in-frame clonotypes and omits some of them. The data contain over 60,000 clones, 85% to 90% of them singletons. The specimen was PBMCs. These TCRs come from a woman aged 55-70 years with head and neck cancer.

This clone was observed a single time. The J gene is TRBJ1-5, the V gene TRBV7-6; no reliable D call. Trimming pared 3 bases from V and 6 bases from J, leaving 12 bases between. CDR1 is SGHVS and CDR2 is FNYEAQ in the germline V gene. The CDR3 is 14 residues long. The CDR3 nucleotides are TGTGCCAGCAGCTTGAGTGATCGCAGTCAGCCCCAGCATTTT. Its translation: CASSLSDRSQPQHF. Full variable domain (remainder filled in from reference TRBV7-6 and TRBJ1-5): GAGVSQSPRYKVTKRGQDVALRCDPISGHVSLYWYRQALGQGPEFLTYFNYEAQQDKSGLPNDRFSAERPEGSISTLTIQRTEQRDSAMYRCASSLSDRSQPQHFGDGTRLSIL.

The V and J genes are TRBV6-5 and TRBJ2-2, with D possibly TRBD2 on 6 matching bases. Trimming removed 3 bases from V and 4 bases from J, with 12 bases in between. This CDR3 comprises 15 residues. Germline-derived CDR1 and CDR2 are MNHEY and SVGAGI. The CDR3 sequence is CASSYRLAITGELFF. The DNA of the CDR3 is TGTGCCAGCAGTTATCGGCTAGCGATCACCGGGGAGCTGTTTTTT.

This clone was recorded once. The genes are TRBV5-4 and TRBJ2-5, with 8 positions matching TRBD2. Germline values: CDR1 SGHNT, CDR2 YYREEE (reference sequence). The CDR3 runs to 18 residues. Losses at the gene ends were 1 base for V and 7 bases for J; bases not matched to a gene: 18. The CDR3 reads CASSLKRWEDSGIVTQYF. In DNA form, the CDR3 reads TGTGCCAGCAGCTTGAAGCGGTGGGAGGATAGCGGGATTGTGACCCAGTACTTC.

The V call is TRBV19, the J call TRBJ1-4; D is possibly TRBD1 (5 bases). CDR1 is LNHDA, CDR2 SQIVND, per germline (reference sequence). V was cut by 10 bases and J by 5 bases, with 14 bases left in between. CDR3 length equals 13 residues. CDR3 coding DNA: TGTGCCACCGCGGGCGGGGCCAATGAAAAACTGTTTTTT. Protein: CATAGGANEKLFF.

The V and J genes are TRBV19 and TRBJ2-7, with 7 positions matching TRBD2. This CDR3 comprises 14 residues. The germline V gene encodes CDR1 LNHDA and CDR2 SQIVND (reference sequence). Trimming at V came to 4 bases and at J to 2 bases, leaving 5 bases not matched to a gene. The CDR3 DNA is TGTGCCAGTAGTACTGGCGGGAGTGCCTACGAGCAGTACTTC. Translating gives CASSTGGSAYEQYF.

This chain joins TRBV7-2 and TRBJ2-7, with D tentatively TRBD2 (6 bases). Trimming stripped 3 bases from V and 0 bases from J, with 12 bases between. Germline V gene data show CDR1 as SGHTA and CDR2 as FQGNSA. CDR3 length: 15 residues. CDR3 residues: CASSFFIAASYEQYF. Written as DNA, the CDR3 is TGTGCCAGCAGCTTTTTTATAGCGGCCTCCTACGAGCAGTACTTC.

The chain joins TRBV12-5 to TRBJ2-2; 8 positions match TRBD2. V dropped 5 bases and J dropped 4; count of bases not matched to a gene: 6. This CDR3 has 15 residues. The germline V gene encodes CDR1 LGHNT and CDR2 FRNRAP. CDR3 sequence: CASGESGSGTGELFF. The CDR3 DNA follows: TGTGCTAGTGGTGAGAGCGGGAGCGGCACCGGGGAGCTGTTTTTT.

The chain combines TRBV19 with TRBJ1-4, with unresolved D. V gave up 8 bases and J gave up 4 bases, with 11 bases separating them. The CDR3 consists of 13 residues. Per the germline V gene, CDR1 is LNHDA and CDR2 is SQIVND (reference sequence). CDR3 DNA: TGTGCCAGTTTGAACAGAAATAATGAAAAACTGTTTTTT. Translating it yields CASLNRNNEKLFF.

This rearrangement joins TRBV4-2 to TRBJ2-7; D is tentatively TRBD1 or TRBD2 (5 bases each). The CDR3 length is 13 residues. The V gene's germline CDR1 is LGHNA and CDR2 YNFKEQ. V dropped 3 bases and J dropped 9 bases, with 15 bases sitting between them. The CDR3 here is CASSQGRVSGQYF. The CDR3 DNA sequence: TGTGCCAGCAGCCAGGGACGGGTTTCGGGGCAGTACTTC.

This clone was observed a handful of times. The chain has TRBV19 and TRBJ1-4; D not certain. Trimming took off 1 base at V and 5 bases at J, with 11 bases between the two ends. The CDR3 length is 15 residues. Germline V gene sequence: CDR1 LNHDA, CDR2 SQIVND (reference sequence). The CDR3: CASSIARQKNEKLFF. The CDR3 coding sequence is TGTGCCAGTAGTATAGCAAGGCAGAAGAATGAAAAACTGTTTTTT.